This T cell receptor (beta chain) is from a study of CD8 T cells in ankylosing spondylitis (dated by TCRdb to the late 2010s). For the wider study: To find TCR variants linked to disease, the study profiled T cell receptor beta repertoires in ankylosing spondylitis patients and healthy donors. The full study cohort comprised some 27 ankylosing spondylitis patients and over a hundred healthy donors. Peripheral blood was sampled, and synovial fluid was additionally collected from ankylosing spondylitis patients. Results and caveats for the whole study, not just this receptor: The disease-linked clones were reported to be significantly enriched in matched synovial fluid samples from ankylosing spondylitis patients. A CD8+ phenotype was shown by the disease-linked clones, which were found at relatively low frequencies in peripheral blood. Some motif variants had previously been reported in the synovial fluid and blood of reactive arthritis patients, which suggests shared mechanisms of disease initiation. A TCR beta motif made up of several highly homologous amino acid variants appeared to be characteristic of blood from ankylosing spondylitis patients.

A word on this clonotype: What antigen it recognizes has not been identified. One junction end does not reproduce the germline sequence, and a read error may be involved.

The instrument given in TCRdb is Illumina HiSeq 2500. TCR beta libraries were prepared by quantitative 5'-RACE with molecular barcodes. Per the source publication's procedure: Disease-linked TCR variants were identified with a new computational method built on a probabilistic model of VDJ rearrangement. The public reads were reanalyzed by TCRdb: fastp trimming at Q25, MiXCR alignment, in-frame beta chains only. CDR3 protein duplicates are merged, each entry listing the most common genes and DNA. TCRdb's processing, not the study's, gives the V and J calls here. Across this sample there are 300,000 to 400,000 distinct CDR3 sequences, with roughly 14% seen only once. The top ten clones comprise approximately 1.1% of the sample. There are 14 amino acids in the CDR3, from cysteine to phenylalanine inclusive. The only DNA kept is the CDR3, 42 bases in frame from the first base. Looking up the germline V gene yields CDR1 SGHRS and CDR2 YFSETQ.

This receptor was identified in a male donor with ankylosing spondylitis or in good health (not recorded which). Here the chain combines TRBV5-1 and TRBJ2-2; the D gene identity is not certain. Sequencing input: blood, either unsorted or a sorted T cell fraction (not recorded which). The CDR3 in this case is CASSSTLLSWELFF. The nucleotide sequence reads TGTGCCAGCAGCTCCACTCTCCTCTCCTGGGAGCTGTTTTTT.